The subject of this entry is one T cell receptor beta chain. This could be a read error, since a much larger clone is one nucleotide away. This specimen belongs to a study of read filtering for tumor transcriptome and immune sequencing. Study-level background: About 8 patients were R-ISS I, approximately 15 were R-ISS II, about seven were R-ISS III.

From approximately 430 ng of RNA, a library with molecular barcoded alpha/delta and beta/gamma adaptors was made. Via MiXCR, TCRdb re-called the reads, giving one row per CDR3 protein. The table shows about 63,000 distinct CDR3 sequences, with about 15% occurring only once. This CDR3 is 17 amino acids long. Germline V lookup: CDR1 SGHTA, CDR2 FQGNSA. Losses at the gene ends were 1 base for V and 1 base for J; bases not matched to a gene: 7. The chain joins TRBV7-2 to TRBJ1-3, with 7 bases that match TRBD1. Input material: a population of CD138-negative cells sorted from bone marrow. This clonotype was obtained from a donor over 35 with multiple myeloma. CDR3: CASSLGQGYGSGNTIYF. In DNA form, the CDR3 reads TGTGCCAGCAGCTTAGGACAGGGTTATGGGTCTGGAAACACCATATATTTT. Variable domain in full (rest from reference TRBV7-2 and TRBJ1-3): GAGVSQSPSNKVTEKGKDVELRCDPISGHTALYWYRQSLGQGLEFLIYFQGNSAPDKSGLPSDRFSAERTGGSVSTLTIQRTQQEDSAVYLCASSLGQGYGSGNTIYFGEGSWLTVV.